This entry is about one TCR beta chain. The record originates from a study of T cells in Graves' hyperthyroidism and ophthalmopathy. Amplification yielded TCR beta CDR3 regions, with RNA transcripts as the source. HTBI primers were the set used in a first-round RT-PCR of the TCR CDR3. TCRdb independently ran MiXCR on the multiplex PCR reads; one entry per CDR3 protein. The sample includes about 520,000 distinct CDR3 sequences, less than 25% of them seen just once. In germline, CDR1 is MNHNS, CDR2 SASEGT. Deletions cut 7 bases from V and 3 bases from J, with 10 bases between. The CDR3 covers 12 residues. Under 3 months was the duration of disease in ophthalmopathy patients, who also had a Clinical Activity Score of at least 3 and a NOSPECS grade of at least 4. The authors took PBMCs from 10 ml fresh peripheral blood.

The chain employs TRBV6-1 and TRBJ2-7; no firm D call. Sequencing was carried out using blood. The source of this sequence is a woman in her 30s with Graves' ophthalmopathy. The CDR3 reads CASNNRLYEQYF. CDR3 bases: TGTGCCAGCAATAACAGACTCTACGAGCAGTACTTC.